The 5 T cell receptor beta chains given below trace back to one sample, sequenced in a study of sequential checkpoint blockade in melanoma. The protocol was immunoSEQ multiplex PCR, while the TCRdb copy is restricted to in-frame clones and leaves out a portion. The table records about 4,900 clones, approximately 35% of them present only once. Stated treatment: randomized to nivolumab then ipilimumab (arm A) or the reverse (arm B). The sample was tumor tissue (inferred from file names), taken from a patient given nivolumab and ipilimumab in sequence. These receptor sequences come from a human donor with melanoma.

The CDR3 spells CATSRDLGQGAYARPEAFF. The DNA of the CDR3 is TGTGCCACCAGCAGAGACTTGGGACAGGGGGCGTACGCAAGGCCTGAAGCTTTCTTT. The gene calls are TRBV15 and TRBJ1-1, with TRBD1 identical over 12 bases. Germline loops: CDR1 LNHNV, CDR2 YYDKDF (reference sequence). The CDR3 runs 19 residues. The V segment lost 0 bases and the J segment 6 bases; nucleotides outside the gene matches: 14. The full variable domain, with the rest looked up from reference TRBV15 and TRBJ1-1, is DAMVIQNPRYQVTQFGKPVTLSCSQTLNHNVMYWYQQKSSQAPKLLFHYYDKDFNNEADTPDNFQSRRPNTSFCFLDIRSPGLGDTAMYLCATSRDLGQGAYARPEAFFGQGTRLTVV.

V is TRBV19 and J is TRBJ1-1, with 9 positions matching TRBD1. Germline V CDR1 and CDR2: LNHDA, SQIVND (reference sequence). V shed 5 bases and J 3 bases; nucleotides not matched to a gene: 7. The CDR3 loop spans 15 amino acids. The CDR3 nucleotides read TGTGCCAGTAGTCCATGGGGACAGGGTGACACTGAAGCTTTCTTT. Its protein product is CASSPWGQGDTEAFF.

This clone has more than one count but fewer than ten. The sample carries other DNA sequences with the same CDR3. The V and J genes are TRBV19 and TRBJ1-2, with a weak D call TRBD1 (6 bases). The length of the CDR3 is 13 residues. Germline V lookup: CDR1 LNHDA, CDR2 SQIVND (reference sequence). Trimming shortened V by 4 bases and J by 1 base, and 7 bases separated the two germline ends. This chain's CDR3 is CASSKQGNYGYTF. The CDR3 coding sequence is TGTGCCAGTAGTAAACAGGGTAACTATGGCTACACCTTC.

This clone has just one count. The chain has TRBV12-5 and TRBJ2-7, with D perhaps TRBD1 (6 bases). The length of the CDR3 is 13 residues. The germline V gene has CDR1 LGHNT and CDR2 FRNRAP. The CDR3 nucleotides read TGTGCCAGCACCAACGACAGGACCTACGAGCAGTACTTC. Protein product: CASTNDRTYEQYF.

CDR3 in amino acids: CASGLGPDYGYTF. The CDR3 DNA sequence: TGTGCTAGTGGTTTGGGGCCGGACTATGGCTACACCTTC. This chain uses TRBV12-5 with TRBJ1-2; D gene unclear. Germline assignment: CDR1 LGHNT and CDR2 FRNRAP. The V end was cut by 1 base, the J end by 3 bases, with 6 bases between. The CDR3 runs to 13 residues. The full variable domain, its missing parts supplied by reference TRBV12-5 and TRBJ1-2, is DARVTQTPRHKVTEMGQEVTMRCQPILGHNTVFWYRQTMMQGLELLAYFRNRAPLDDSGMPKDRFSAEMPDATLATLKIQPSEPRDSAVYFCASGLGPDYGYTFGSGTRLTVV.